These T cell receptor beta chains were read from a single sample in a study of blood T cell repertoires in COVID-19. Sequencing was performed with immunoSEQ multiplex PCR; in TCRdb, only in-frame clones are kept and a portion is missing. The table records about 270,000 clones, around nine tenths of them present only once. Sequenced input: peripheral blood. The receptors originated from a man aged 40-49 years with active or convalescent COVID-19. The CDR3 runs from the conserved cysteine through the conserved F or W. The listing skips clone size in some rows; elsewhere it reads once, few, many or a size class.

>TRBV6-5|12|TRBJ2-3|NA
CASSGGVRMQYF
>TRBV2|13|TRBJ2-7|NA
CASSEDLPYEQYF
>TRBV19|18|TRBJ1-4|NA
CASSLPPGGAKVDEKLFF
>TRBV9|16|TRBJ2-7|NA
CASSALPGGPGYEQYF
>TRBV11-2|18|TRBJ1-2|NA
CASSPDPPSPGHAYGYTF
>TRBV7-6|13|TRBJ2-7|NA
CASSRGQAYEQYF
>TRBV6-2/TRBV6-3|14|TRBJ2-1|NA
CASRPTAGYNEQFF
>TRBV28|14|TRBJ1-6|NA
CASSFRRRNSPLHF
>TRBV3-1/TRBV3-2|14|TRBJ2-2|NA
CASSPGTATGELFF
>TRBV5-1|15|TRBJ2-6|NA
CASSLSVSGANVLTF
>TRBV25-1|12|TRBJ2-5|NA
CASSVQGETQYF
>TRBV28|15|TRBJ1-2|few
CASSPGAQGAWGYTF
>TRBV28|16|TRBJ1-1|NA
CASSSGSWPPDTEAFF
>TRBV24-1|15|TRBJ1-5|once
CATSDSRGLNQPQHF
>TRBV3-1/TRBV3-2|14|TRBJ1-5|NA
CASSQAAGNQPQHF
>TRBV3-1/TRBV3-2|15|TRBJ1-6|many
CASSQGGGFNSPLHF
>TRBV28|16|TRBJ1-3|NA
CASSLSGGAGGNTIYF
>TRBV2|12|TRBJ1-2|NA
CASTWDSRGYTF
>TRBV2|13|TRBJ2-2|NA
CASTASGIGELFF
>TRBV3-1/TRBV3-2|14|TRBJ1-2|NA
CASSRGRTVHGYTF
>TRBV20-1|13|TRBJ2-3|NA
CSASQTTNIGQYF
>TRBV11-1|16|TRBJ2-5|NA
CASSLGRVGVQETQYF
>TRBV28|12|TRBJ1-5|few
CASRQSNQPQHF
>TRBV11-2|14|TRBJ1-6|NA
CASSDWTVNSPLHF
>TRBV7-3|16|TRBJ2-1|NA
CASSPLAGVSYNEQFF
>TRBV6-5|15|TRBJ1-5|NA
CASSYRAGGNQPQHF
>TRBV7-9|15|TRBJ2-4|once
CASSSQGLAKNIQYF
>TRBV7-9|15|TRBJ1-1|NA
CASSSRQGPNTEAFF
>TRBV9|15|TRBJ2-1|NA
CASSVVAGGYNEQFF
>TRBV2|12|TRBJ1-2|NA
CASTGYRAGYTF
>TRBV18|20|TRBJ2-1|NA
CASSPAGQKPGLADRNEQFF
>TRBV4-1|13|TRBJ2-7|once
CASSQDRGVQQYF
>TRBV27|20|TRBJ2-6|NA
CASSLKPGQARGSGANVLTF
>TRBV6-5|15|TRBJ1-1|few
CASRPTLDREDGAFF
>TRBV30|14|TRBJ1-6|many
CAWRRGGDNSPLHF
>TRBV24-1|16|TRBJ2-1|NA
CATSDLSSAGNNEQFF
>TRBV10-1|14|TRBJ2-7|NA
CASSEHRESYEQYF
>TRBV5-1|14|TRBJ1-5|NA
CASSLDGGHQPQHF
>TRBV30|12|TRBJ1-2|NA
CAWRLDSYGYTF
>TRBV7-3|21|TRBJ2-7|NA
CASSPLGAGTGGKRSSYEQYF
>TRBV10-3|14|TRBJ1-3|NA
CAISRQGPGNTIYF
>TRBV29-1|13|TRBJ2-5|few
CSVARGAGETQYF
>TRBV5-1|14|TRBJ1-1|few
CASSLPTGGTEAFF
>TRBV6-1|16|TRBJ2-2|NA
CASSDGYRGQTGELFF
>TRBV9|14|TRBJ1-2|NA
CASSVQGEVYGYTF
>TRBV27|14|TRBJ1-3|NA
CASSPGGFGNTIYF
>TRBV10-2|14|TRBJ2-1|NA
CASSEGARYNEQFF
>TRBV13|18|TRBJ2-7|NA
CASSSAGTGAPRGLEQYF
>TRBV25-1|12|TRBJ1-1|NA
CASMQVGTEAFF
>TRBV6-5|15|TRBJ2-1|NA
CASIRTSGSYNEQFF
>TRBV11-1|17|TRBJ2-1|NA
CASSLAFDTSSYNEQFF
>TRBV28|14|TRBJ2-7|many
CASSLRGPRGEQYF
>TRBV2|14|TRBJ2-2|NA
CASSGTGGSGELFF
>TRBV4-1|13|TRBJ1-5|NA
CASSPEGIQPQHF
>TRBV19|14|TRBJ1-2|NA
CASSIRPEDYGYTF
>TRBV7-9|16|TRBJ2-5|many
CASRSSTYTYQETQYF